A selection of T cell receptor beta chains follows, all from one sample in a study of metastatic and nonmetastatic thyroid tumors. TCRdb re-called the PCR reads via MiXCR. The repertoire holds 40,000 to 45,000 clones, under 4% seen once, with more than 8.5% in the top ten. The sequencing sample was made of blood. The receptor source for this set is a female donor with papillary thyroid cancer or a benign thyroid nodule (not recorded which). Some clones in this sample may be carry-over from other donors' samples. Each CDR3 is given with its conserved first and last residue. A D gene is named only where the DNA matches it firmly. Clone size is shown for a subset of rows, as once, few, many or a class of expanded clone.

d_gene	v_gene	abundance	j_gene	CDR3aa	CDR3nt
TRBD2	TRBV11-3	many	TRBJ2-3	CASSLGTSGNPSTDTQYF	TGTGCCAGCAGCCTCGGGACTAGCGGGAATCCTAGCACAGATACGCAGTATTTT
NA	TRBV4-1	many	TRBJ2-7	CASSHLGLNRDRTYEQYF	TGCGCCAGCAGCCACCTAGGGTTGAACCGGGACCGCACCTACGAGCAGTACTTC
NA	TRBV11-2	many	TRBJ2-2	CASSLFQGLTGELFF	TGTGCCAGCAGCTTGTTTCAGGGGTTGACCGGGGAGCTGTTTTTT
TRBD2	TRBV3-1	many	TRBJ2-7	CASSLRTSGASYEQYF	TGTGCCAGCAGCCTGCGAACTAGCGGTGCTTCCTACGAGCAGTACTTC
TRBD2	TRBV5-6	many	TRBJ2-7	CASSLGGSSYEQYF	TGTGCCAGCAGCTTGGGCGGGAGCTCCTACGAGCAGTACTTC
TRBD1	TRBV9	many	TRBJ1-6	CASSATGARSPLHF	TGTGCCAGCAGCGCGACAGGGGCAAGATCACCCCTCCACTTT
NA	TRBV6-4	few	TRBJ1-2	CASSAGSDTLYGYTF	TGTGCCAGCAGTGCGGGCAGTGACACCCTTTATGGCTACACCTTC
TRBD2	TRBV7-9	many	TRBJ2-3	CASSRGLAGVTDTQYF	TGTGCCAGCAGCAGGGGACTAGCGGGAGTAACAGATACGCAGTATTTT
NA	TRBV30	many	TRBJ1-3	CAWSSWGNSLLSGNTIYF	TGTGCCTGGAGTTCATGGGGAAACAGTCTTCTCTCTGGAAACACCATATATTTT
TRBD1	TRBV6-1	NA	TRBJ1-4	CASSSPTGGNEKLFF	TGTGCCAGCAGTAGCCCGACAGGGGGTAATGAAAAACTGTTTTTT
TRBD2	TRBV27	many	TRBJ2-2	CASSLRLAGGRAGELFF	TGTGCCAGCAGTTTAAGACTAGCGGGAGGTCGAGCCGGGGAGCTGTTTTTT
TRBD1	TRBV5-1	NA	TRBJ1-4	CASSWGQTEATNEKLFF	TGCGCCAGCAGCTGGGGACAGACAGAGGCAACTAATGAAAAACTGTTTTTT
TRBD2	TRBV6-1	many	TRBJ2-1	CASSDWRAGGPGEQFF	TGTGCCAGCAGTGATTGGCGAGCGGGAGGGCCAGGGGAGCAGTTCTTC
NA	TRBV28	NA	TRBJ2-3	CASSLLGKTDTQYF	TGTGCCAGCAGTTTATTAGGGAAAACAGATACGCAGTATTTT
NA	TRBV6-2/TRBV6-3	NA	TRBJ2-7	CASSDSRRGREQYF	TGTGCCAGCAGTGACTCGAGACGGGGGAGAGAGCAGTACTTC
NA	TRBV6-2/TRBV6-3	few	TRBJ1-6	CASSGLREVGRNNPPLHF	TGTGCCAGCAGTGGCCTGAGGGAAGTAGGGAGAAATAATCCACCCCTCCACTTT
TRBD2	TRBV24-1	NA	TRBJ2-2	CATSVRGFEVGELFF	TGTGCCACCAGTGTGCGGGGGTTCGAAGTCGGGGAGCTGTTTTTT
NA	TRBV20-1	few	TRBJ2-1	CSARGDGVAEQFF	TGCAGTGCTAGAGGGGACGGGGTAGCTGAGCAGTTCTTC
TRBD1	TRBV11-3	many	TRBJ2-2	CASSLFGTANTGELFF	TGTGCCAGCAGCTTATTCGGGACAGCCAACACCGGGGAGCTGTTTTTT
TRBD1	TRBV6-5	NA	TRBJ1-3	CASSYSPRTGSGNTIYF	TGTGCCAGCAGTTACTCGCCGAGGACAGGGTCTGGAAACACCATATATTTT
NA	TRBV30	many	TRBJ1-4	CAWSTAADEKLFF	TGTGCCTGGAGCACAGCGGCGGATGAAAAACTGTTTTTT
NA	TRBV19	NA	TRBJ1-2	CASSRGFDISYGYTF	TGTGCCAGTAGTAGAGGCTTCGACATCTCCTATGGCTACACCTTC
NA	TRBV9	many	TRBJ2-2	CASSVDSTGELFF	TGTGCCAGCAGCGTAGACTCGACCGGGGAGCTGTTTTTT
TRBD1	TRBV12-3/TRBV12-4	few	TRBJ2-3	CASSLPWTGAPDTQYF	TGTGCCAGCAGTTTACCCTGGACAGGCGCGCCAGATACGCAGTATTTT
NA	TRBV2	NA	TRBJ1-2	CASIKRRAIMGDYGYTF	TGTGCCAGCATTAAACGCCGGGCCATCATGGGGGACTATGGCTACACCTTC
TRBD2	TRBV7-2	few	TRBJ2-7	CASSTDTLRGGSYEQYF	TGTGCCAGCAGCACGGATACATTGCGGGGGGGCTCCTACGAGCAGTACTTC
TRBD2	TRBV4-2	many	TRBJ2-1	CASSQGTSGDNEQFF	TGTGCCAGCAGCCAGGGGACTAGCGGAGACAATGAGCAGTTCTTC
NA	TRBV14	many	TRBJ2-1	CASSLIPFSGISYNEQFF	TGTGCCAGCAGCCTCATACCTTTTAGCGGAATCTCCTACAATGAGCAGTTCTTC
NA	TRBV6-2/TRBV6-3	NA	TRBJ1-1	CASSYSNTEDLF	TGTGCCAGCAGTTACAGTAACACTGAAGATTTATTT
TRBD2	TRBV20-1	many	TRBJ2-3	CSAREPSGTGIGQYF	TGCAGTGCTAGAGAGCCTAGCGGGACGGGGATCGGGCAGTATTTT
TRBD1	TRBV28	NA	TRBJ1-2	CASSTTGGSGGYTF	TGTGCCAGCAGTACCACAGGGGGCAGTGGTGGCTACACCTTC
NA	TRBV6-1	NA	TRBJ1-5	CASSQMWGFNQPQHF	TGTGCCAGCAGTCAAATGTGGGGGTTCAATCAGCCCCAGCATTTT
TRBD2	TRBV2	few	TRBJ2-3	CASSERLAGADTQYF	TGTGCCAGCAGTGAACGACTAGCGGGAGCAGATACGCAGTATTTT
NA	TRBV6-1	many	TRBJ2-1	CASSPREGGSYNEQFF	TGTGCCAGCAGTCCCCGAGAGGGGGGCTCCTACAATGAGCAGTTCTTC
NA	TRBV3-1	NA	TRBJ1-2	CASSYGTTEAGYTF	TGTGCCAGCAGCTATGGGACGACCGAAGCTGGCTACACCTTC
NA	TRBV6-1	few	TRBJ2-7	CASSEARGDYEQYF	TGTGCCAGCAGTGAAGCGCGTGGAGACTACGAGCAGTACTTC
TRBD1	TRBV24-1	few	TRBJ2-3	CATSDPGQGASDTQYF	TGTGCCACCAGTGACCCGGGACAGGGGGCGTCAGATACGCAGTATTTT
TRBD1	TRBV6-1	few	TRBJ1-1	CASRSGGDGTEAFF	TGTGCCAGCAGATCAGGGGGGGACGGCACTGAAGCTTTCTTT
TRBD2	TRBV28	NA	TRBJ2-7	CASSLHRAGVEQYF	TGTGCCAGCAGTCTCCATAGAGCGGGAGTCGAGCAGTACTTC
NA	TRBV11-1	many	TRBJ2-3	CASSLGGGQGTDTQYF	TGTGCCAGCAGCTTAGGGGGGGGGCAAGGCACAGATACGCAGTATTTT
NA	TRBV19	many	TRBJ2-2	CASSITGNTGELFF	TGTGCCAGTAGTATAACCGGGAACACCGGGGAGCTGTTTTTT
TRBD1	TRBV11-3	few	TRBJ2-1	CASSPTGTGPYNEQFF	TGTGCCAGCAGCCCGACCGGGACAGGGCCCTACAATGAGCAGTTCTTC
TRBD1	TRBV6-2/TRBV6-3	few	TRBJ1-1	CASSYKTGGMAGDTEAFF	TGTGCCAGCAGTTATAAAACAGGGGGCATGGCTGGGGACACTGAAGCTTTCTTT